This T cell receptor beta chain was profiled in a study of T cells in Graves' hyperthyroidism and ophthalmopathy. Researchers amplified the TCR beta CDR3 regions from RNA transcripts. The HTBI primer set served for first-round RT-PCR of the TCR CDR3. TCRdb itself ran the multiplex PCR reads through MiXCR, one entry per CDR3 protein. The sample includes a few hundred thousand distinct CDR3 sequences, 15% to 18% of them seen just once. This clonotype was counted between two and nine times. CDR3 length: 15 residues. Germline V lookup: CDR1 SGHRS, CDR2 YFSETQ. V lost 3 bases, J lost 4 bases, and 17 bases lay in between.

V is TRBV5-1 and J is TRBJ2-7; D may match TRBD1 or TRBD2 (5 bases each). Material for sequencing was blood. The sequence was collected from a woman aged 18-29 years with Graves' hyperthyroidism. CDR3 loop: CASSSDPGRFYEQYF. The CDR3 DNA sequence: TGCGCCAGCAGCTCGGATCCGGGGCGTTTTTACGAGCAGTACTTC.